This passage covers 19 T cell receptor beta chains from one sample sequenced in a study of cytomegalovirus exposure and HLA in healthy donors (dated by TCRdb to about 2017). Library preparation employed the immunoSEQ multiplex PCR assay. A mixture of 60 forward primers for TCR Vbeta segments and 13 reverse primers for TCR Jbeta segments was used in the multiplex PCR. Entries here come from immuneACCESS through TCRdb and include only in-frame sequences with V and J called. Some clones fail to appear in such tables; in the studies checked, an unresolved V gene covers under half of the shortfall, and the cause of the remainder is unknown. The sample table lists 100,000 to 150,000 clones, roughly 80% of them with a count of one. More than 3% of the sample is taken by the ten largest. The sample consisted of PBMCs. These receptors were taken from a man between 18 and 35 years old in good health and CMV-seropositive.

The V call is TRBV11-3, the J call TRBJ2-5; D may be TRBD1 (6 bases). Germline CDR1 and CDR2: SGHNT and YENEEA. Trimming took 1 base from V and 1 from J, leaving 10 bases between them. The CDR3 length is 15 residues. The CDR3 DNA is TGTGCCAGCAGCTTAGGGACAGCGGCCCAAGAGACCCAGTACTTC. Translating it yields CASSLGTAAQETQYF.

This sequence joins TRBV19 and TRBJ2-5; 12 bases are a match to TRBD2. The germline gives CDR1 LNHDA, CDR2 SQIVND (reference sequence). This CDR3 spans 15 amino acids. V gave up 6 bases and J gave up 1 base; unmatched junction bases: 3. The CDR3 DNA sequence: TGTGCCAGTAGCCCTAGCGGGGGGGCCCAAGAGACCCAGTACTTC. This codes for CASSPSGGAQETQYF.

The V call is TRBV19, the J call TRBJ2-1, with 9 positions matching TRBD1. Trimming took 1 base from V and 0 from J; bases not matched to a gene: 10. The CDR3 contains 19 residues. Germline V gene lookup returns CDR1 LNHDA and CDR2 SQIVND (reference sequence). CDR3: CASSIGTGVPSSSYNEQFF. Written as DNA, the CDR3 is TGTGCCAGTAGTATAGGGACAGGGGTTCCTTCGAGCTCCTACAATGAGCAGTTCTTC.

The rearrangement links TRBV7-2 to TRBJ2-3, with a weak D call TRBD2 (6 bases). CDR1 is SGHTA, CDR2 FQGNSA, per germline. Trimming removed 7 bases from V and 2 bases from J, with 13 bases in between. The CDR3 has 14 amino acids. The CDR3 DNA reads TGTGCCAGCAACCCGGGAGCCTCCACAGATACGCAGTATTTT. Translation gives CASNPGASTDTQYF.

The rearrangement joins TRBV5-6 to TRBJ2-1, with 10 bases lining up with TRBD2. The trim removed 0 bases at V and 0 bases at J, leaving 3 bases unmatched. There are 17 residues in the CDR3. Per germline, CDR1 SGHDT and CDR2 YYEEEE. CDR3 region: CASSLVIAGGSYNEQFF. CDR3 sequence (DNA): TGTGCCAGCAGCTTGGTTATAGCGGGAGGCTCCTACAATGAGCAGTTCTTC.

The genes are TRBV15 and TRBJ2-1, with no clear D. Germline values: CDR1 LNHNV, CDR2 YYDKDF (reference sequence). Trimming took 3 bases from V and 0 from J, leaving 9 bases between them. This CDR3 has 15 residues. The CDR3 is CATSRARSSYNEQFF. For the CDR3, the DNA is TGTGCCACCAGCAGGGCACGGAGCTCCTACAATGAGCAGTTCTTC.

The J gene is TRBJ2-2, the V gene TRBV5-1, with 11 bases matching TRBD1. V lost 4 bases and J lost 3; bases outside the gene matches: 8. CDR1 is SGHRS, CDR2 YFSETQ, per germline. The CDR3 runs 17 residues. The chain's CDR3 is CASSPAEGQGDTGELFF. The DNA of the CDR3 is TGCGCCAGCAGCCCGGCGGAGGGACAGGGGGACACCGGGGAGCTGTTTTTT. Based on the CDR3 plus reference TRBV5-1 and TRBJ2-2, the full variable domain is KAGVTQTPRYLIKTRGQQVTLSCSPISGHRSVSWYQQTPGQGLQFLFEYFSETQRNKGNFPGRFSGRQFSNSRSEMNVSTLELGDSALYLCASSPAEGQGDTGELFFGEGSRLTVL.

J is TRBJ2-5 and V is TRBV5-1, with 11 nucleotides matching TRBD2. Germline assignment: CDR1 SGHRS and CDR2 YFSETQ. The CDR3 is 15 amino acids. After removal of 5 bases from V and 4 bases from J, the junction contained 7 bases not matched to a gene. CDR3 in DNA: TGCGCCAGCAGTAGCGGGGGGGCTTTCGGAGAGACCCAGTACTTC. It yields the protein CASSSGGAFGETQYF.

The V gene is TRBV19, the J gene TRBJ1-5, with D perhaps matching TRBD1 (5 bases). Trimming stripped 8 bases from V and 0 bases from J, with 17 bases between. The CDR3 length is 16 residues. The germline gives CDR1 LNHDA, CDR2 SQIVND (reference sequence). CDR3 DNA: TGTGCCAGTTCTCCCCCTGACAGCTATAGCAATCAGCCCCAGCATTTT. It yields the protein CASSPPDSYSNQPQHF.

V gene TRBV13 combines with J gene TRBJ2-5; D may be TRBD1 (7 bases). Trimming took off 0 bases at V and 4 bases at J, with 9 bases between the two ends. The CDR3 contains 14 residues. From germline, CDR1 is PRHDT and CDR2 FYEKMQ (reference sequence). In DNA form, the CDR3 reads TGTGCCAGCAGCTTAGGGCAGGGGGGAGAGACCCAGTACTTC. It codes for CASSLGQGGETQYF.

This chain's CDR3 is CASSYSPGILNTEAFF. CDR3 coding DNA: TGTGCCAGCAGTTACTCACCGGGGATCCTGAACACTGAAGCTTTCTTT. The chain combines TRBV6-5 with TRBJ1-1; no definite D call. The CDR3 extends over 16 amino acids. V gave up 0 bases and J gave up 0 bases, with 11 bases separating them. Per germline, CDR1 MNHEY and CDR2 SVGAGI.

The rearrangement links TRBV18 to TRBJ1-4; TRBD1 aligns across 7 bases. Germline V lookup: CDR1 KGHSH, CDR2 LQKENI. Trimming at V came to 4 bases and at J to 8 bases, leaving 19 bases not matched to a gene. CDR3 size: 18 residues. The CDR3 coding sequence is TGTGCCAGCTCACTAAGACCCGGACAGGCCCGGGGACGGGAAAAACTGTTTTTT. Its protein product is CASSLRPGQARGREKLFF.

This chain joins TRBV6-6 and TRBJ2-5; 7 bases are shared with TRBD2. The ends lost 8 bases at V and 2 bases at J; junction bases unmatched: 8. From germline, CDR1 is MNHNY and CDR2 SVGAGI (reference sequence). CDR3 size: 14 residues. The CDR3 coding sequence is TGTGCCAGCCAAACTAGCGTTCTACAAGAGACCCAGTACTTC. It specifies CASQTSVLQETQYF.

The CDR3: CATNPEPGGPTEAFF. CDR3 DNA sequence: TGCGCCACCAATCCCGAACCAGGGGGCCCCACTGAAGCTTTCTTT. The chain links TRBV5-1 to TRBJ1-1; 8 nucleotides line up with TRBD1. V was pared by 9 bases and J by 4 bases, with 14 bases of the junction left unmatched. Germline V CDR1 and CDR2: SGHRS, YFSETQ. The CDR3 totals 15 residues.

The V call is TRBV9, the J call TRBJ1-1, with unresolved D. This CDR3 has 13 amino acids. V lost 0 bases and J 5 bases, leaving 8 bases between the germline ends. Germline values: CDR1 SGDLS, CDR2 YYNGEE. CDR3: CASSVDGGTEAFF. The CDR3 DNA sequence: TGTGCCAGCAGCGTAGATGGCGGGACTGAAGCTTTCTTT.

The chain employs TRBV19 and TRBJ1-2, with no clear D. Trimming cost V 10 bases and J 7 bases, with 13 bases left between them. This CDR3 is 11 amino acids long. Germline CDR1 LNHDA, CDR2 SQIVND (reference sequence). CDR3 in amino acids: CAIESGVGYTF. DNA of the CDR3: TGTGCCATCGAATCCGGGGTTGGCTACACCTTC.

The chain links TRBV9 to TRBJ2-3, with a tentative D call TRBD1 (6 bases). Germline V gene data show CDR1 as SGDLS and CDR2 as YYNGEE. The CDR3 has 17 amino acids. V lost 3 bases and J lost 0, with 17 bases in between. CDR3 loop: CASSDPGTPTSTDTQYF. The CDR3 DNA is TGTGCCAGCAGCGACCCTGGGACACCTACTAGCACAGATACGCAGTATTTT.

This chain joins TRBV19 and TRBJ2-7; 10 nucleotides agree with TRBD1. Germline V CDR1 and CDR2: LNHDA, SQIVND (reference sequence). With 5 bases clipped from V and 2 bases from J, the junction kept 6 bases outside the gene matches. This CDR3 contains 15 residues. CDR3 region: CASSFRDRGTYEQYF. DNA of the CDR3: TGTGCCAGTAGTTTCCGGGACAGGGGAACCTACGAGCAGTACTTC.

This clone has just a few counts. This chain links TRBV6-5 with TRBJ2-1; 10 nucleotides match TRBD1. This CDR3 contains 15 residues. Trimming removed 5 bases from V and 8 bases from J; junction bases left unmatched: 9. CDR1 is MNHEY, CDR2 SVGAGI, per germline. The CDR3 region is CASSGRDRGNDEQFF. The CDR3 DNA follows: TGTGCCAGCAGTGGCCGGGACAGGGGTAACGATGAGCAGTTCTTC.